This T cell receptor beta chain was captured by sequencing in a study of cytomegalovirus exposure and HLA in healthy donors. As concerns this clone: Its antigen is unknown.

Trimming cost V 4 bases and J 1 base, with 13 bases left between them. In germline, CDR1 is SGHVS, CDR2 FQNEAQ. This CDR3 has 15 amino acids. Overall study results and limits: Beyond CMV serostatus, there was no information to go on about immune exposure. TRBV6-2, TRBV6-3 and some other V segments were excluded as indistinguishable. Differences between HLA loci emerged in a later analysis of TCR association rates, with DRB1 most and HLA-C fewest.

60 Vbeta and 13 Jbeta primers were used in PCR. Authors' data handling: Unique TCR beta chains numbered roughly 84 million in a later analysis, with roughly 9.9 million shared. Assay: immunoSEQ multiplex PCR; the TCRdb copy retains only in-frame clones and omits some. V, J and clone size were drawn from that table, and D and trimming were deduced from the DNA. The repertoire holds under 200,000 clones, approximately 80% seen once, with more than 0.4% in the top ten. The chain combines TRBV7-8 with TRBJ2-5; D unclear. The sequence derives from a woman between 50 and 59 years old in good health and CMV-seronegative. The sample taken for sequencing was PBMCs. The CDR3 reads CASSYGFRSQETQYF. For the CDR3, the DNA is TGTGCCAGCAGCTACGGGTTTCGGTCCCAAGAGACCCAGTACTTC.